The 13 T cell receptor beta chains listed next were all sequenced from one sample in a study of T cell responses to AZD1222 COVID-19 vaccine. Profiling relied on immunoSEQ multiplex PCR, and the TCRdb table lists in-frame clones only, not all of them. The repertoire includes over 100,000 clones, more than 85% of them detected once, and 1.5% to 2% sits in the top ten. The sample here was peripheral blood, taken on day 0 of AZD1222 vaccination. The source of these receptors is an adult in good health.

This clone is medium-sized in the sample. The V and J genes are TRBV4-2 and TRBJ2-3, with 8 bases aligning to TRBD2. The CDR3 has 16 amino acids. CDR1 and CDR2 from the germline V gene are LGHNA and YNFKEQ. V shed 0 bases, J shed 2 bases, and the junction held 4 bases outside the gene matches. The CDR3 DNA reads TGTGCCAGCAGCCAAGAGGCTAGCGGGCCCACAGATACGCAGTATTTT. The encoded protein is CASSQEASGPTDTQYF.

The CDR3 DNA is TGTGCCAGCAGTGACGGGGCGGGATCTTTTTTTTATGAGCAGTTCTTC. It translates to CASSDGAGSFFYEQFF. This rearrangement joins TRBV6-4 to TRBJ2-1; maybe TRBD2 (6 bases). Looked up from germline, CDR1 is MRHNA and CDR2 is SNTAGT. Trimming stripped 2 bases from V and 8 bases from J, with 19 bases between. The CDR3 sequence is 16 residues long.

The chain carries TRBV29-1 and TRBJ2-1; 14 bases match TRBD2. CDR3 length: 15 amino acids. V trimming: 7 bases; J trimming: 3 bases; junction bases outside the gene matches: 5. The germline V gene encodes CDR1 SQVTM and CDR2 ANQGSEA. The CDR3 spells CSARLAGGVYNEQFF. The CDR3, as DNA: TGCAGCGCCCGACTAGCGGGAGGGGTCTACAATGAGCAGTTCTTC.

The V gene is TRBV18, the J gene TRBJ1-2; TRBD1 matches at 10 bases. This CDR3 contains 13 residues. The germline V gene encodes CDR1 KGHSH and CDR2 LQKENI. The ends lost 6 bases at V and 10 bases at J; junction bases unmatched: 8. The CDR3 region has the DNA TGTGCCAGCTCGCCCGGGACAGGGGTGGACTACACCTTC. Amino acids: CASSPGTGVDYTF.

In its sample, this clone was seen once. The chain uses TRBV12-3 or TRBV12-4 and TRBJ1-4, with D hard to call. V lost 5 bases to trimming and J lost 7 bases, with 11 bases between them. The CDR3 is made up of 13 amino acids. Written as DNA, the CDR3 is TGTGCCAGCAGTCCCGAGAGAGCTGAAAAACTGTTTTTT. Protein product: CASSPERAEKLFF.

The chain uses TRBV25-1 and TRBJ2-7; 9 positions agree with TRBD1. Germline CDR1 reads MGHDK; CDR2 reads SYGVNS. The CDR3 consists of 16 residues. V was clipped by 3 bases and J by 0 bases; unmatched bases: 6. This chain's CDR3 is CASSDLGTGSSYEQYF. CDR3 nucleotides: TGTGCCAGCAGTGACTTAGGGACAGGGAGCTCCTACGAGCAGTACTTC.

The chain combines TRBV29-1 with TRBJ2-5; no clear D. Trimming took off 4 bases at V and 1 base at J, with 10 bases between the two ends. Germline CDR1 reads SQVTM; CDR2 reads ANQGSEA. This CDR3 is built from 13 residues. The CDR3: CSVGLVFQETQYF. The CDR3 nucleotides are TGCAGCGTTGGTCTTGTTTTCCAAGAGACCCAGTACTTC.

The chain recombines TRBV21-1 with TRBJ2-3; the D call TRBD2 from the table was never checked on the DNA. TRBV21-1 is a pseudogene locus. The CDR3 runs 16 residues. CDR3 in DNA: TGTGCCAGCAGGATACCAATAGCGTTTAGCACAGATACGCAGTATTTT. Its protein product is CASRIPIAFSTDTQYF.

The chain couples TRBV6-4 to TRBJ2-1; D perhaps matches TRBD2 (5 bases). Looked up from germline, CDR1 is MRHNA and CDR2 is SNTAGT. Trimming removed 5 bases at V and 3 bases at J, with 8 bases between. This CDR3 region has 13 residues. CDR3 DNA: TGTGCCAGCAGTTCCCGGGACTACAATGAGCAGTTCTTC. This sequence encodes CASSSRDYNEQFF.

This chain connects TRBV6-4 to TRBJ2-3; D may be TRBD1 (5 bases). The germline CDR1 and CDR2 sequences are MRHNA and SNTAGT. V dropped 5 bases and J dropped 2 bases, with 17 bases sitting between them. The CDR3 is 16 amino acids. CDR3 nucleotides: TGTGCCAGCAGTCGAGGTATGACAGTACCCACAGATACGCAGTATTTT. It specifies CASSRGMTVPTDTQYF.

Here the CDR3 reads CASSPPAGLAGQLSYNEQFF. In nucleotides, the CDR3 is TGTGCCAGCTCACCACCGGCGGGACTAGCGGGGCAGCTGTCCTACAATGAGCAGTTCTTC. The rearrangement joins TRBV18 to TRBJ2-1; 13 nucleotides align to TRBD2. This CDR3 contains 20 residues. Germline CDR1 is KGHSH and CDR2 is LQKENI. V lost 0 bases to trimming and J lost 1 base; unmatched junction nucleotides: 9.

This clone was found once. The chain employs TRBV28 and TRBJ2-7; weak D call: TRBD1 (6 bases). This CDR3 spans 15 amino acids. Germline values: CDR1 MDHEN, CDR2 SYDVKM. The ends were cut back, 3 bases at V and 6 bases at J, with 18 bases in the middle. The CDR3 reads CASSLGTPFKGEQYF. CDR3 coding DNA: TGTGCCAGCAGTTTGGGGACACCTTTTAAGGGCGAGCAGTACTTC.

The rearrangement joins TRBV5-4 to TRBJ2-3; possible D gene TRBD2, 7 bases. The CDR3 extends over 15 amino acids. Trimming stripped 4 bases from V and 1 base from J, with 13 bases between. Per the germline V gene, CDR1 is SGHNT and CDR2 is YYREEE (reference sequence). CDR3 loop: CASSTGGWGTDTQYF. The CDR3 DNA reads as TGTGCCAGCAGCACGGGGGGCTGGGGCACAGATACGCAGTATTTT. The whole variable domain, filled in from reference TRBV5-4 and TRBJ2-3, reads ETGVTQSPTHLIKTRGQQVTLRCSSQSGHNTVSWYQQALGQGPQFIFQYYREEENGRGNFPPRFSGLQFPNYSSELNVNALELDDSALYLCASSTGGWGTDTQYFGPGTRLTVL.